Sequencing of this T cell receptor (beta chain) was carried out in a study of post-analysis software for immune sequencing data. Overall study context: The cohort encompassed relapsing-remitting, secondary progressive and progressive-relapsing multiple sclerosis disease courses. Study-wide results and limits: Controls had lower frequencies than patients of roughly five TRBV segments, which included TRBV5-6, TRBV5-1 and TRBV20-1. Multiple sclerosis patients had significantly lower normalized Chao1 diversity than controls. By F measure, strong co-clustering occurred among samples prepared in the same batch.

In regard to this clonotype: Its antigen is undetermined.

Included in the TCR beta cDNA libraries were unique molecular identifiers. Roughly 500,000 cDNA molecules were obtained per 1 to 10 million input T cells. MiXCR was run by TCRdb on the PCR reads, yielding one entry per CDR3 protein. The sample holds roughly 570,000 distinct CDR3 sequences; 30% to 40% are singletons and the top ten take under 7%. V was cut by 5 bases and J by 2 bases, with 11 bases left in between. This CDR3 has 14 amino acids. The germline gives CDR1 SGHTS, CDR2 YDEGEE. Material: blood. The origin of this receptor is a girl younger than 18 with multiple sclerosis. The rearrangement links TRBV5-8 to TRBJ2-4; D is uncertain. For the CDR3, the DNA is TGTGCCAGCAGAGCAGTGGTCTCCAAAAACATTCAGTACTTC. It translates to CASRAVVSKNIQYF.